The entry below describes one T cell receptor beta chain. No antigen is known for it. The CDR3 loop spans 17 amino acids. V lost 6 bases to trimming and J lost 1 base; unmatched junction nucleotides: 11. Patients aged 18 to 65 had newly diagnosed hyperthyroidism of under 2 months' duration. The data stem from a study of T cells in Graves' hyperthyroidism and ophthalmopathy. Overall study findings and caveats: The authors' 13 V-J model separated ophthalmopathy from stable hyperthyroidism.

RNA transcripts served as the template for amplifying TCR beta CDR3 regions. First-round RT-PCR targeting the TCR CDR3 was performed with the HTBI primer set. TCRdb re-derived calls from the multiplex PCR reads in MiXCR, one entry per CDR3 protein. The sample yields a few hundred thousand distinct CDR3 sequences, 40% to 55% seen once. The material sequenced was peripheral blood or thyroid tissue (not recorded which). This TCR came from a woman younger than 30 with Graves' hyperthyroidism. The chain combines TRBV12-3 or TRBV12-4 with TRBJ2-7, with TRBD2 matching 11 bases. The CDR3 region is CASSPLAGDDISYEQYF. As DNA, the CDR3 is TGTGCCAGCAGCCCACTAGCGGGAGACGATATTTCCTACGAGCAGTACTTC.